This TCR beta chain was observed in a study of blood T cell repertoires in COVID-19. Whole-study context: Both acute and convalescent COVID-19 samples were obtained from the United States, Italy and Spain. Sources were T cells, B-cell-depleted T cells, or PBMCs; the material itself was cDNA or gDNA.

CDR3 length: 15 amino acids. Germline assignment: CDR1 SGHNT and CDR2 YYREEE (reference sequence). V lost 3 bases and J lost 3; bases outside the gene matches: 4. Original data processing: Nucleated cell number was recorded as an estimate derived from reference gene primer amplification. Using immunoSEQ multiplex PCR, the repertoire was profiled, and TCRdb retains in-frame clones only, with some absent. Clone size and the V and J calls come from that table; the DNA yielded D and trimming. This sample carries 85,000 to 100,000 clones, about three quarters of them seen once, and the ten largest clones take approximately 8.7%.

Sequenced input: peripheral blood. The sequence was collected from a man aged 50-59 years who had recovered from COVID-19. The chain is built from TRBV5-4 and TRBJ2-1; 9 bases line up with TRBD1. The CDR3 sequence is CASSSGTGNYNEQFF. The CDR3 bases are TGTGCCAGCAGCTCCGGGACAGGGAACTACAATGAGCAGTTCTTC. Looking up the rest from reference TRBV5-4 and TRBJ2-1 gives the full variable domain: ETGVTQSPTHLIKTRGQQVTLRCSSQSGHNTVSWYQQALGQGPQFIFQYYREEENGRGNFPPRFSGLQFPNYSSELNVNALELDDSALYLCASSSGTGNYNEQFFGPGTRLTVL.